The next 15 T cell receptor beta chains were all read from a single sample in a study of OX40 agonist ivuxolimab in advanced cancers. Assay used: immunoSEQ multiplex PCR; TCRdb lists only in-frame clones, some missing. This sample has roughly 60,000 clones, with around 86% found just once. The sequenced sample was CD4+ or CD8+ T cells sorted from blood, obtained in a trial of the OX40 agonist ivuxolimab. Source of these receptors: an adult with an advanced solid tumor such as melanoma, head and neck, liver or kidney cancer.

This rearrangement joins TRBV14 to TRBJ2-5; TRBD2 is a possible D gene (5 bases). CDR3 length: 15 residues. In germline, CDR1 is SGHDN, CDR2 FVKESK. V lost 2 bases and J 2 bases, leaving 12 bases between the germline ends. The CDR3 sequence is CASSQRTSWQETQYF. The CDR3, as DNA: TGTGCCAGCAGCCAAAGAACTAGTTGGCAAGAGACCCAGTACTTC.

The rearrangement uses TRBV20-1 and TRBJ2-3, with D unclear. CDR3 length: 11 amino acids. Germline V gives CDR1 DFQATT, CDR2 SNEGSKA (reference sequence). This CDR3 reads CSQVGTDTQYF. CDR3 DNA: TGCAGCCAAGTGGGCACAGATACGCAGTATTTT.

The rearrangement links TRBV7-2 to TRBJ1-5; a weak D match, TRBD1 (5 bases). The CDR3 is 15 amino acids. V was cut by 1 base and J by 4 bases, with 11 bases left in between. Per germline, CDR1 SGHTA and CDR2 FQGNSA. CDR3 nucleotides: TGTGCCAGCAGCTTAGGGCGGGGGTCGAATCAGCCCCAGCATTTT. Amino acids: CASSLGRGSNQPQHF.

J is TRBJ2-5 and V is TRBV5-4; 10 bases map to TRBD2. The CDR3 has 15 amino acids. Trimming at V came to 4 bases and at J to 5 bases, leaving 8 bases not matched to a gene. Germline loops: CDR1 SGHNT, CDR2 YYREEE (reference sequence). CDR3 protein: CASSPGGLAMETQYF. CDR3 bases: TGTGCCAGCAGCCCGGGGGGACTAGCGATGGAGACCCAGTACTTC.

The V and J genes are TRBV7-2 and TRBJ2-1; D call uncertain. The CDR3 is 16 residues long. V lost 2 bases, J lost 4 bases, and 15 bases lay in between. Germline loops: CDR1 SGHTA, CDR2 FQGNSA. CDR3 residues: CASSLNWGGYYNEQFF. CDR3 DNA sequence: TGTGCCAGCAGCTTAAATTGGGGTGGATATTACAATGAGCAGTTCTTC.

The chain joins TRBV28 to TRBJ2-3; D is possibly TRBD2 (5 bases). CDR3 length: 16 amino acids. Germline V gene sequence: CDR1 MDHEN, CDR2 SYDVKM. V lost 6 bases, J lost 6 bases, and 22 bases lay in between. The CDR3 DNA reads as TGTGCCAGCAGACCTGTCACGTCCGGGATTGGGGATACGCAGTATTTT. Amino acid sequence: CASRPVTSGIGDTQYF.

The chain couples TRBV28 to TRBJ1-3; D is possibly TRBD1 (6 bases). This CDR3 is 15 amino acids long. The germline V gene has CDR1 MDHEN and CDR2 SYDVKM. V dropped 2 bases and J dropped 2 bases, with 10 bases sitting between them. The CDR3 reads CASSLRGAAGNTIYF. CDR3 in DNA: TGTGCCAGCAGTTTAAGGGGGGCGGCTGGAAACACCATATATTTT.

This clone was seen a single time. This chain links TRBV9 with TRBJ2-5; perhaps TRBD1 as D (6 bases). This CDR3 contains 14 residues. V was cut by 1 base and J by 4 bases, with 11 bases left in between. CDR1 SGDLS and CDR2 YYNGEE come from the germline V gene. The CDR3 DNA reads as TGTGCCAGCAGCGTATCGGCAGGGGCAGAGACCCAGTACTTC. It translates to CASSVSAGAETQYF.

The rearrangement joins TRBV5-1 to TRBJ2-3; 7 nucleotides align to TRBD2. CDR1 is SGHRS and CDR2 is YFSETQ in the germline V gene. V lost 5 bases to trimming and J lost 2 bases; unmatched junction nucleotides: 8. The CDR3 contains 15 residues. This chain's CDR3 is CASRVSGTYTDTQYF. The DNA for the CDR3 is TGCGCCAGCAGAGTGAGCGGGACTTACACAGATACGCAGTATTTT.

The rearrangement links TRBV18 to TRBJ2-7, with TRBD2 as a possible D gene (6 bases). Germline values: CDR1 KGHSH, CDR2 LQKENI. Trimming took off 3 bases at V and 0 bases at J, with 15 bases between the two ends. The CDR3 is 16 residues long. The CDR3: CASSPGDGRISYEQYF. The CDR3 region has the DNA TGTGCCAGCTCACCGGGTGACGGGAGAATCTCCTACGAGCAGTACTTC.

This rearrangement joins TRBV19 to TRBJ2-2; D is unclear. The V gene lost 8 bases and the J gene lost 2 bases, with 12 bases spanning the gap. Germline V gene sequence: CDR1 LNHDA, CDR2 SQIVND (reference sequence). There are 14 residues in the CDR3. The CDR3 bases are TGTGCCAGTGAGAACGGGCTAAACACCGGGGAGCTGTTTTTT. This codes for CASENGLNTGELFF.

The J gene is TRBJ2-1, the V gene TRBV12-2; no check of the table's D call, TRBD2, against the DNA was made. TRBV12-2 is listed as a pseudogene. The CDR3 length is 14 residues. CDR3 DNA sequence: TGTGCAAGTCGTCCTAGCGACACCTACAATGAGCAGTTCTTC. This codes for CASRPSDTYNEQFF.

This clone was observed a single time. The chain carries TRBV27 and TRBJ2-7; either TRBD1 or TRBD2 may fit D (5 bases each). This CDR3 region has 16 residues. The germline V and J ends were trimmed by 8 bases and 2 bases, with 22 bases remaining between them. Looked up from germline, CDR1 is MNHEY and CDR2 is SMNVEV (reference sequence). The CDR3 nucleotides are TGTGCCAGCGATTCCCTAATCGGGACGGAGACCTACGAGCAGTACTTC. Its translation is CASDSLIGTETYEQYF.

The CDR3 protein is CAWSVQGLATQYF. Written as DNA, the CDR3 is TGTGCCTGGAGTGTACAAGGGTTGGCGACCCAGTACTTC. The chain couples TRBV30 to TRBJ2-5; D remains unclear. Per the germline V gene, CDR1 is GTSNPN and CDR2 is SVGIG (reference sequence). V was shortened by 0 bases and J by 7 bases, with 12 bases between the two germline ends. This CDR3 contains 13 residues.

V and J are TRBV7-9 and TRBJ2-1; D is possibly TRBD2 (5 bases). V lost 7 bases and J 4 bases, leaving 20 bases between the germline ends. Germline CDR1 SEHNR, CDR2 FQNEAQ (reference sequence). The CDR3 has 16 residues. The CDR3 DNA follows: TGTGCCAGCACCCACCATACCACGAGGGCTTACAATGAGCAGTTCTTC. This translates into CASTHHTTRAYNEQFF.